This T cell receptor (beta chain) was captured in a study of early T cells in non-severe SARS-CoV-2 infection. Study at large: Sequencing of unsorted whole blood was done on bulk RNA, leaving chains unpaired. Study-level findings and limits: Matching results from VDJdb favored anti-spike CD8 responses, leaving private and CD4 specificities undetected.

This clonotype was observed at least ten times. Antigen: not known. In the library, individual cDNA molecules carried attached unique molecular identifiers. TCRdb re-analysed the 5' RACE reads in MiXCR, keeping a single row per CDR3 protein. The data contain 25,000 to 35,000 distinct CDR3 sequences, under 7% of them seen just once; the ten biggest clones take up about a fifth. The germline V gene has CDR1 SEHNR and CDR2 FQNEAQ (reference sequence). V was pared by 3 bases and J by 11 bases, with 19 bases between. This CDR3 has 14 amino acids. This clonotype originated in an adult who was a healthcare worker with PCR-confirmed SARS-CoV-2 infection or an uninfected control (not recorded which). Sequenced: whole blood. The rearrangement uses TRBV7-9 and TRBJ1-2; unclear D gene. The CDR3 coding sequence is TGTGCCAGCAGCTTTGGGCCAGCCCCCCTGGGGTACACCTTC. It encodes CASSFGPAPLGYTF.